The clone carrying this TCR beta chain appeared once. In the original workflow: Using reference gene primer amplification, nucleated cell counts were estimated. Data came from immunoSEQ multiplex PCR; TCRdb stores just in-frame clones and leaves some out. V, J and clone size were drawn from that table, and D and trimming were deduced from the DNA. The table shows roughly 100,000 clones, with 70% to 90% occurring only once. V lost 6 bases and J 4 bases, leaving 6 bases between the germline ends. Per germline, CDR1 MDHEN and CDR2 SYDVKM. CDR3 length: 11 residues. The sample comes from a study of blood T cell repertoires in COVID-19. Study as a whole: COVID-19 samples, acute and convalescent, were from the United States, Italy and Spain. PBMCs, B-cell-depleted T cells, or T cells were the source of the cDNA or gDNA that made up the material.

This receptor was obtained from a woman aged 55-75 years with acute or convalescent COVID-19. This sequence joins TRBV28 and TRBJ1-1; D gene uncertain. Input material: peripheral blood. As DNA, the CDR3 is TGTGCCAGCAGCTCCCCCACTGAAGCTTTCTTT. Protein: CASSSPTEAFF.